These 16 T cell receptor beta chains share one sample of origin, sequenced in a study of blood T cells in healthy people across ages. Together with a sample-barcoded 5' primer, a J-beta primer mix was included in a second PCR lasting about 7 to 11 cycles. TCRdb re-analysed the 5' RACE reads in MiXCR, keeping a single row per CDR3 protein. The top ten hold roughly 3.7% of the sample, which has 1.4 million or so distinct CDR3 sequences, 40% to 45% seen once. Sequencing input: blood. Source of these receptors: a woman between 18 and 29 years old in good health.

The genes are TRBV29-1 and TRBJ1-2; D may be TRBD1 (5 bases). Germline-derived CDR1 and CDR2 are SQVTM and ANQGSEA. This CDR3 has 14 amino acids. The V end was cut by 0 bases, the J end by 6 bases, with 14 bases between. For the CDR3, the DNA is TGCAGCGTTGAAGATCAAGGGGTGGGAAATGGCTACACCTTC. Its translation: CSVEDQGVGNGYTF.

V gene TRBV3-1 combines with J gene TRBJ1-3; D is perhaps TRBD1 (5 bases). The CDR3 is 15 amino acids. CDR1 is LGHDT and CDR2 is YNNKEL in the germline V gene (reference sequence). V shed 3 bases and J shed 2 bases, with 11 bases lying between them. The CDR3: CASSHDPGTGNTIYF. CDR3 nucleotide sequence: TGTGCCAGCAGCCACGATCCAGGGACTGGAAACACCATATATTTT.

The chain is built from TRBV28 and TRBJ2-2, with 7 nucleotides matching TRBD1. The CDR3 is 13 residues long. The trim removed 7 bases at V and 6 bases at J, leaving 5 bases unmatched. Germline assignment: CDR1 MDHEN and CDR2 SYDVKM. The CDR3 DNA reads TGTGCCAGCAAAACAGGGGCGGCCGGGGAGCTGTTTTTT. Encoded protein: CASKTGAAGELFF.

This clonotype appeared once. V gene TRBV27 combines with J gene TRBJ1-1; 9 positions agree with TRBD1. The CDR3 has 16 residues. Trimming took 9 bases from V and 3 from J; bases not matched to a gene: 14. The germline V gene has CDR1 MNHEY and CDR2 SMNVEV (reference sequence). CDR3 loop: CASSRDRVFPDTEAFF. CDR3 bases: TGTGCCAGTTCCCGGGACAGGGTGTTTCCGGACACTGAAGCTTTCTTT.

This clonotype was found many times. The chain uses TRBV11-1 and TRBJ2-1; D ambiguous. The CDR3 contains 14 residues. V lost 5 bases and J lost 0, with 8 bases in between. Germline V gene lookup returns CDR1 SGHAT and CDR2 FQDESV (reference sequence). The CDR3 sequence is CASSPGPSYNEQFF. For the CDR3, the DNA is TGTGCCAGCAGCCCTGGTCCCTCCTACAATGAGCAGTTCTTC.

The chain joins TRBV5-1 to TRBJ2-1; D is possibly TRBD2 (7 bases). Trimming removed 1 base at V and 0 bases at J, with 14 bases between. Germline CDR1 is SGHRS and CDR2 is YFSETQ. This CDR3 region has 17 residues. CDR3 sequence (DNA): TGCGCCAGCAGCTTGCGGGGGGCTGGGCTCTCCTACAATGAGCAGTTCTTC. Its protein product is CASSLRGAGLSYNEQFF.

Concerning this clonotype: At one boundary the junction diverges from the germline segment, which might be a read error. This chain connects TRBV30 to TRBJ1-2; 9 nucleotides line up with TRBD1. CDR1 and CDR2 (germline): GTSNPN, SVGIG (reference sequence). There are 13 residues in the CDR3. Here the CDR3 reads CAWGTGRYYDYTF. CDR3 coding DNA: TGTGCCTGGGGGACAGGGCGATACTATGACTACACCTTC.

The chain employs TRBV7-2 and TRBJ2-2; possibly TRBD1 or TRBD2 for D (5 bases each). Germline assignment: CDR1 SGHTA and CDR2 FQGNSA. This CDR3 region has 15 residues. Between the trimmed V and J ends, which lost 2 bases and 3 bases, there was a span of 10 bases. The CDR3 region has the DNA TGTGCCAGCAGCTTATACGGGGCGGACACCGGGGAGCTGTTTTTT. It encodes CASSLYGADTGELFF.

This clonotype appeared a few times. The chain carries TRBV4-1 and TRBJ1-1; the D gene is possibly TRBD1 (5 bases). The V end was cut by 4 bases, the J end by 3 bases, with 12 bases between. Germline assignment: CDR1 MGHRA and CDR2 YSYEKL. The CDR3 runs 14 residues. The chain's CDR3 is CASSRTPLDTEAFF. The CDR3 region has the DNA TGCGCCAGCAGCCGGACACCCTTGGACACTGAAGCTTTCTTT.

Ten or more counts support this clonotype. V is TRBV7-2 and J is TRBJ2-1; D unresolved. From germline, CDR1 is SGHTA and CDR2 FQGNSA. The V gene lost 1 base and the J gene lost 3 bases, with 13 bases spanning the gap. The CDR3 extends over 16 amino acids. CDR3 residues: CASSLGNPEFYNEQFF. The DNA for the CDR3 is TGTGCCAGCAGCTTAGGAAACCCCGAATTCTACAATGAGCAGTTCTTC.

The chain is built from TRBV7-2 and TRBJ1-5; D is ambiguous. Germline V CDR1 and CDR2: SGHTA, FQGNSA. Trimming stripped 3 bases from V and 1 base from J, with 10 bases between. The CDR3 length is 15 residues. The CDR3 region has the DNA TGTGCCAGCAGCTTCGGCTACCCCAGCAATCAGCCCCAGCATTTT. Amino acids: CASSFGYPSNQPQHF.

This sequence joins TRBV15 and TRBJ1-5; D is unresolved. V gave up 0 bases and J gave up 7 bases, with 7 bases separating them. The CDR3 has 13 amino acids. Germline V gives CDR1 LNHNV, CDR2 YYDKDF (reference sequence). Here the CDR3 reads CATSRDAVQPQHF. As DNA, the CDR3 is TGTGCCACCAGCAGAGATGCGGTCCAGCCCCAGCATTTT.

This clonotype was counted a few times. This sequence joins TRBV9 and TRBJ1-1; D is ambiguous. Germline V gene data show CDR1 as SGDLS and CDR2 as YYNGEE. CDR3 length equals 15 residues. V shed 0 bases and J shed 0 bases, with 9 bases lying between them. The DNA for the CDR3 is TGTGCCAGCAGCGTAGGCGGCGCGATGAACACTGAAGCTTTCTTT. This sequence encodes CASSVGGAMNTEAFF.

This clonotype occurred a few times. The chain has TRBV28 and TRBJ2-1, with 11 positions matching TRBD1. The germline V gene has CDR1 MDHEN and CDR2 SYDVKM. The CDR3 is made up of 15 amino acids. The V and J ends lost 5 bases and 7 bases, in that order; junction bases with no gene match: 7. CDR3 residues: CASSRWGTGGNEQFF. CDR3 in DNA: TGTGCCAGCAGTCGTTGGGGGACAGGGGGTAATGAGCAGTTCTTC.

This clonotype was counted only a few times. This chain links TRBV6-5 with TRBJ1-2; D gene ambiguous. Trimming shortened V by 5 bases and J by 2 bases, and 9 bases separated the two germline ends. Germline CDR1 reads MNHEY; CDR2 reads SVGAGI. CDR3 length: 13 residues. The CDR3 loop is CASSRTQNYGYTF. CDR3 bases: TGTGCCAGCAGTAGAACTCAGAACTATGGCTACACCTTC.

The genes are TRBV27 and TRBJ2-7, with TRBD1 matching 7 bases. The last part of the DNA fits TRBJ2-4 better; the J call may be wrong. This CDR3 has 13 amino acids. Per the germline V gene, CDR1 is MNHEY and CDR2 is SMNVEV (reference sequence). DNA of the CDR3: TGTGCCAGCAGACCCTGGCAGGGGGACATTCAGTACTTC. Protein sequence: CASRPWQGDIQYF.